This TCR beta chain was captured in a study of T cell responses to AZD1222 COVID-19 vaccine (dated by TCRdb to the early 2020s). Study-level background: TCR sequencing covered fewer than 250 trial participants: nearly 210 given two doses of AZD1222 and some 25 given two doses of MenACWY control vaccine. Trial participants were enrolled by age into subgroups of 18-55, 56-69 and 70-plus years, and roughly 150, 30 and 60 TCR-sequenced participants, respectively, were included in these subgroups. The paper as a whole reports these results and caveats: After two AZD1222 doses, spike-specific TCR breadth and depth were significantly higher than at day 0 and than in MenACWY recipients. Conclusions about previously exposed vaccinees are limited because only five to seven AZD1222 recipients were SARS-CoV-2 seropositive at baseline. No day 14 peak-response samples were available, so repertoires were characterized only after the peak T cell response. Participants were mostly white British and included more females than males, and it was suggested by the authors that clonal diversity may have been underestimated. The 56-69-year group was small, and its depth increase did not reach significance, likely because of low power. CD4 TCRs associated with the vaccine covered the entire spike protein, and the dominant responses were in regions 160-218 and 743-854. Epitopes outside the regions mutated in the B.1.351 and B.1.1.7 variants were reportedly recognized by nearly half of the unique spike-specific TCRs.

The CDR3 regions of human TCRbeta chains were analyzed by immunosequencing. The authors' pipeline ran thus. Repertoire TCRs were checked for matches against a reference library of SARS-CoV-2-specific TCRs that had been generated using the MIRA antigen-specificity platform. Breadth meant the fraction of unique TCRs that were SARS-CoV-2-associated, whereas depth meant the fraction of total T cells that were SARS-CoV-2-associated. Each spike-specific TCR was assigned to its reactive spike region and to a CD4 or CD8 class using the MIRA data. Log10-transformed breadth and depth values were compared by one-way ANOVA with Sidak's multiple comparisons tests. TCRdb provides this immuneACCESS table in a form limited to in-frame rearrangements. Some clones are lacking; in checked studies, under half of them reflect an unresolved V gene, and why the rest are absent is not known. Clone size and the V and J calls come from that table; the DNA yielded D and trimming. The sample yields roughly 140,000 clones; about 91% were counted once. Approximately 3.1% of the sample is held by the ten biggest clonotypes.

Comment on this clone: It has no known antigen specificity. The input lacks base qualities; no much larger clone sits a single base away.

According to the study, the label for this sample's time point signals: baseline before first vaccination. The sample's treatment or condition, from its label and the paper: meningococcal conjugate vaccine given as trial control. Vaccinee samples came from UK trials COV001 and COV002, including a single-blind randomized controlled phase 2/3 trial of AZD1222 (ChAdOx1 nCoV-19) in healthy adults. For TCRbeta chain sequencing, PBMC samples were collected from trial participants at day 0 and at day 28 after the second dose. The CDR3 contains 13 residues, cysteine and phenylalanine counted. Kept here is only the CDR3 DNA, which spans 39 bases and is read in frame from base 1. Unmatched junction bases come to 2, with V trimmed by 7 bases and J by 6 bases. Via the germline V gene, CDR1 is MRHNA and CDR2 SNTAGT.

This receptor was taken from an adult in good health. This receptor chain uses TRBV6-4 and TRBJ1-6; 8 nucleotides in the junction match TRBD1. This specimen consisted of peripheral blood, obtained on day 0 of MenACWY control vaccination. DNA sequence: TGTGCCAGCAAAGACAGGGGTAATTCACCCCTCCACTTT. Its protein is CASKDRGNSPLHF.